This TCR beta chain originates from a study of T cells in Graves' hyperthyroidism and ophthalmopathy. The wider study: Once the initial diagnosis was made, peripheral blood was obtained before any treatment. Study-wide results and limits: A model of 13 V-J features distinguished ophthalmopathy from stable hyperthyroidism.

Researchers barred patients who had uncontrolled infection, other autoimmune disease, pregnancy or lactation. Clinicians diagnosed patients from clinical symptoms, serum thyroxine and TRAb, thyroid ultrasound and orbital computed tomography. Many counts were recorded for this clonotype. Its antigen is unknown. CDR1 and CDR2 from the germline V gene are SGDLS and YYNGEE. Trimming removed 3 bases from V and 5 bases from J, with 11 bases in between. This CDR3 spans 13 amino acids. Amplification of TCR beta CDR3 regions used RNA as the template. Primed by the HTBI set, a first-round RT-PCR was run on the TCR CDR3. MiXCR, run by TCRdb on the multiplex PCR reads, gives a single entry per CDR3 protein. Altogether hundreds of thousands of distinct CDR3 sequences are present, roughly 15% being singletons, with the ten largest covering 3.5% to 4.5%.

Sequenced sample: blood. The TCR was taken from a woman aged 40 to 50 with Graves' ophthalmopathy. The chain employs TRBV9 and TRBJ1-1; a possible D gene is TRBD1 (6 bases). The CDR3 loop reads CASSGVQGTEAFF. As DNA, the CDR3 is TGTGCCAGCAGCGGTGTACAGGGAACTGAAGCTTTCTTT.